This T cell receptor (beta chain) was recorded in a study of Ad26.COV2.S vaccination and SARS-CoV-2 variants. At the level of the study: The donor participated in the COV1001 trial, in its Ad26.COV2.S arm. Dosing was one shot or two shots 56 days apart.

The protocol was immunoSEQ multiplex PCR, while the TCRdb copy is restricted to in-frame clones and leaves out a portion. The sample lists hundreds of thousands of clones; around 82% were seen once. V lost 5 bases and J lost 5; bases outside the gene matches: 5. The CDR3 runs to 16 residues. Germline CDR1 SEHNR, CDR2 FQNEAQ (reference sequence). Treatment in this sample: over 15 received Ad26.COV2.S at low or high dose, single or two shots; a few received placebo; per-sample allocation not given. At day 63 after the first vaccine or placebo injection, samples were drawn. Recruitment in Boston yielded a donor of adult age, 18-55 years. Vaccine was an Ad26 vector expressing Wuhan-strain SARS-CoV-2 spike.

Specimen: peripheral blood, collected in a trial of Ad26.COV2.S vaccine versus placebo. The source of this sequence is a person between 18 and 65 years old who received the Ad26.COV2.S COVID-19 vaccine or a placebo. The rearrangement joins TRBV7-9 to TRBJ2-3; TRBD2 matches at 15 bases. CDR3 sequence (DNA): TGTGCCAGCAGCCCGGGACTAGCGGGAGGAGGAGATACGCAGTATTTT. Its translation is CASSPGLAGGGDTQYF.